This is a list of T cell receptor beta chains from one sample in a study of spatial heterogeneity in lung cancer. A single record per CDR3 protein comes from TCRdb applying MiXCR to the 5' RACE reads. The table shows over 8,500 distinct CDR3 sequences, with 13% to 15% occurring only once. The material was lung tumor tissue, obtained at surgery. The source is a male donor with early-stage non-small cell lung cancer. Each CDR3 is given with its conserved first and last residue. Fields, in order: clone size, V gene, J gene, D gene, CDR3 protein, CDR3 DNA. D genes are given only for firm matches. Clone size is given for some rows only: seen once, a few or many times, or a class if the clone is expanded.

clone_size: many
v_call: TRBV6-2/TRBV6-3
j_call: TRBJ1-5
d_call: TRBD1
cdr3_aa: CASNRQGAGQPQHF
cdr3_nt: TGTGCCAGCAATCGCCAGGGGGCAGGTCAGCCCCAGCATTTT

clone_size: many
v_call: TRBV7-3
j_call: TRBJ2-2
d_call: TRBD1
cdr3_aa: CASSYAGGSTGELFF
cdr3_nt: TGTGCCAGCAGCTACGCAGGGGGCAGCACCGGGGAGCTGTTTTTT

clone_size: many
v_call: TRBV7-2
j_call: TRBJ2-1
d_call: NA
cdr3_aa: CASSFFSYNEQFF
cdr3_nt: TGTGCCAGCAGCTTCTTCTCCTACAATGAGCAGTTCTTC

clone_size: medium-sized
v_call: TRBV29-1
j_call: TRBJ1-2
d_call: NA
cdr3_aa: CSAPSGTDYGYTF
cdr3_nt: TGCAGCGCTCCATCCGGGACCGACTATGGCTACACCTTC

clone_size: once
v_call: TRBV3-1
j_call: TRBJ2-2
d_call: TRBD2
cdr3_aa: CASSRHLGLAGGRDTGELFF
cdr3_nt: TGTGCCAGCAGCCGCCACCTGGGACTAGCGGGAGGCCGTGACACCGGGGAGCTGTTTTTT

clone_size: many
v_call: TRBV7-9
j_call: TRBJ2-3
d_call: TRBD1
cdr3_aa: CASSPDRVADTQYF
cdr3_nt: TGTGCCAGCAGCCCGGACAGGGTAGCAGATACGCAGTATTTT

clone_size: many
v_call: TRBV20-1
j_call: TRBJ1-1
d_call: NA
cdr3_aa: CSARGQVDTEAFF
cdr3_nt: TGCAGTGCTAGAGGACAGGTGGACACTGAAGCTTTCTTT

clone_size: many
v_call: TRBV5-6
j_call: TRBJ1-2
d_call: TRBD1
cdr3_aa: CASSRDRGYGYTF
cdr3_nt: TGTGCCAGCAGCAGGGACAGGGGATACGGCTACACCTTC

clone_size: many
v_call: TRBV10-3
j_call: TRBJ2-5
d_call: NA
cdr3_aa: CAISESISGQETQYF
cdr3_nt: TGTGCCATCAGTGAATCGATTAGCGGCCAAGAGACCCAGTACTTC

clone_size: medium-sized
v_call: TRBV10-3
j_call: TRBJ1-1
d_call: NA
cdr3_aa: CAISEREEETEAFF
cdr3_nt: TGTGCCATCAGTGAGAGGGAAGAGGAAACTGAAGCTTTCTTT

clone_size: NA
v_call: TRBV7-3
j_call: TRBJ1-2
d_call: TRBD1
cdr3_aa: CASSPGQGANYGYTF
cdr3_nt: TGTGCCAGCAGCCCGGGACAGGGGGCGAACTATGGCTACACCTTC

clone_size: many
v_call: TRBV29-1
j_call: TRBJ2-7
d_call: NA
cdr3_aa: CSAGTHRSYEQYF
cdr3_nt: TGCAGCGCCGGGACCCATCGCTCCTACGAGCAGTACTTC

clone_size: many
v_call: TRBV4-3
j_call: TRBJ2-5
d_call: NA
cdr3_aa: CASSQDGAEQETQYF
cdr3_nt: TGCGCCAGCAGCCAAGACGGGGCCGAACAAGAGACCCAGTACTTC

clone_size: once
v_call: TRBV12-3/TRBV12-4
j_call: TRBJ1-6
d_call: TRBD1
cdr3_aa: CASSQTGVNSPLHF
cdr3_nt: TGTGCCAGCAGTCAGACAGGGGTTAATTCACCCCTCCACTTT

clone_size: many
v_call: TRBV7-2
j_call: TRBJ1-4
d_call: NA
cdr3_aa: CASSSQGISNEKLFF
cdr3_nt: TGTGCCAGCAGCTCTCAAGGGATCAGTAATGAAAAACTGTTTTTT

clone_size: many
v_call: TRBV7-2
j_call: TRBJ2-2
d_call: TRBD2
cdr3_aa: CASSLSSRVRLAENGELFF
cdr3_nt: TGTGCCAGCAGCTTATCGTCGCGCGTAAGGCTAGCGGAAAACGGGGAGCTGTTTTTT

clone_size: many
v_call: TRBV3-1
j_call: TRBJ2-3
d_call: TRBD2
cdr3_aa: CASSQPLSGSTDTQYF
cdr3_nt: TGTGCCAGCAGCCAACCCTTGAGCGGGAGTACAGATACGCAGTATTTT

clone_size: many
v_call: TRBV12-3/TRBV12-4
j_call: TRBJ2-3
d_call: NA
cdr3_aa: CASSLHLSGRTDTQYF
cdr3_nt: TGTGCCAGCAGTTTACACCTTAGCGGTCGGACAGATACGCAGTATTTT

clone_size: medium-sized
v_call: TRBV11-2
j_call: TRBJ2-3
d_call: TRBD2
cdr3_aa: CASSLLTSGTDTQYF
cdr3_nt: TGTGCCAGCAGCTTATTGACTAGCGGGACGGATACGCAGTATTTT

clone_size: many
v_call: TRBV4-1
j_call: TRBJ2-6
d_call: NA
cdr3_aa: CASSQKGHESSGANVLTF
cdr3_nt: TGCGCCAGCAGCCAAAAGGGACACGAGAGCTCTGGGGCCAACGTCCTGACTTTC

clone_size: many
v_call: TRBV7-8
j_call: TRBJ2-5
d_call: NA
cdr3_aa: CASSLQETKETQYF
cdr3_nt: TGTGCCAGCAGCCTCCAGGAGACTAAAGAGACCCAGTACTTC

clone_size: NA
v_call: TRBV3-1
j_call: TRBJ2-1
d_call: NA
cdr3_aa: CASSQILAGLNEQFF
cdr3_nt: TGTGCCAGCAGCCAAATACTCGCGGGGCTAAATGAGCAGTTCTTC

clone_size: many
v_call: TRBV20-1
j_call: TRBJ2-3
d_call: TRBD2
cdr3_aa: CSAIRDVAGDTQYF
cdr3_nt: TGCAGTGCTATAAGGGACGTAGCGGGAGATACGCAGTATTTT

clone_size: NA
v_call: TRBV3-1
j_call: TRBJ1-5
d_call: TRBD1
cdr3_aa: CASSQGQNSNQPQHF
cdr3_nt: TGTGCCAGCAGCCAGGGACAGAATAGCAATCAGCCCCAGCATTTT

clone_size: medium-sized
v_call: TRBV2
j_call: TRBJ2-2
d_call: TRBD1
cdr3_aa: CASRGQGGGELFF
cdr3_nt: TGTGCCAGCAGGGGACAGGGCGGCGGGGAGCTGTTTTTT

clone_size: many
v_call: TRBV6-2/TRBV6-3
j_call: TRBJ2-1
d_call: NA
cdr3_aa: CASSYPGRRVMFNEQFF
cdr3_nt: TGTGCCAGCAGTTACCCGGGGCGCAGAGTCATGTTTAATGAGCAGTTCTTC

clone_size: many
v_call: TRBV7-2
j_call: TRBJ2-7
d_call: NA
cdr3_aa: CASSSPNLSFRYEQYF
cdr3_nt: TGTGCCAGCAGCTCACCGAATCTCTCCTTTCGATACGAGCAGTACTTC